This is a list of T cell receptor beta chains from one sample in a study of control samples from healthy donors and cancer patients. Here immunoSEQ multiplex PCR was the method, and the copy in TCRdb shows in-frame clones only, minus some. The sample shows roughly 39,000 clones, roughly 90% of them seen only once. The sequenced material came from blood. These receptor sequences come from a woman in her fifties or sixties in good health. CDR3s include the opening cysteine and the closing phenylalanine or tryptophan. The D gene is left open where the match is weak. Clone size, where shown, is once, few, many, or a class for clones that have expanded.

j_gene | d_gene | v_gene | abundance | CDR3nt | CDR3aa
TRBJ2-1 | - | TRBV15 | - | TGTGCCACCAGCAGAGATCAGGCCGCGAATGAGCAGTTCTTC | CATSRDQAANEQFF
TRBJ2-1 | - | TRBV3-1/TRBV3-2 | - | TGTGCCAGCAGCCAAGAAGGGGGAGGCTACTACAATGAGCAGTTCTTC | CASSQEGGGYYNEQFF
TRBJ1-5 | - | TRBV2 | - | TGTGCCAGCAGTATACAGGGTCTCAATCAGCCCCAGCATTTT | CASSIQGLNQPQHF
TRBJ1-4 | - | TRBV27 | - | TGTGCCAGCAGTTCCAGTACCCCCACCGGACAGCGAATAACTAATGAAAAACTGTTTTTT | CASSSSTPTGQRITNEKLFF
TRBJ1-2 | TRBD1 | TRBV6-5 | - | TGTGCCAGCAGTTACAGGGACAGGGTTTTTAGGTATGGCTACACCTTC | CASSYRDRVFRYGYTF
TRBJ1-1 | TRBD1 | TRBV4-3 | - | TGCGCCAGCAGCCAAAGGGGAGGTCCGGGACAGGGGGCGCGGGGCACTGAAGCTTTCTTT | CASSQRGGPGQGARGTEAFF
TRBJ1-6 | - | TRBV6-5 | - | TGTGCCAGCAGTTACTCGATACAGGGCAATTCACCCCTCCACTTT | CASSYSIQGNSPLHF
TRBJ1-2 | - | TRBV3-1/TRBV3-2 | - | TGTGCCAGCAGCCAAGGCGGGCTTGAGGGCTATGGCTACACCTTC | CASSQGGLEGYGYTF
TRBJ1-1 | - | TRBV19 | - | TGTGCCACCACCCGCGAAGGGTTTCACACTGAAGCTTTCTTT | CATTREGFHTEAFF
TRBJ2-2 | - | TRBV3-1/TRBV3-2 | - | TGTGCCAGCAGCCAACCCCGGCAGGGAGACACCGGGGAGCTGTTTTTT | CASSQPRQGDTGELFF
TRBJ2-7 | - | TRBV10-3 | once | TGTGCCATCATGGGGTCCGGGACTGCCTCCTACGAGCAGTACTTC | CAIMGSGTASYEQYF
TRBJ2-3 | - | TRBV7-2 | - | TGTGCCAGCAGCTTAGGGCAGGGCTCAGATACGCAGTATTTT | CASSLGQGSDTQYF
TRBJ2-1 | TRBD2 | TRBV7-3 | - | TGTGCCAGCAGAAGGACCGCGGGGGGAGGTGAGCAGTTCTTC | CASRRTAGGGEQFF
TRBJ2-7 | TRBD1 | TRBV12-3/TRBV12-4 | - | TGTGCCAGCAGGGGGACAGGGTTGGGCGAGCAGTACTTC | CASRGTGLGEQYF
TRBJ1-1 | - | TRBV5-6 | - | TGTGCCAGCAGCCCTCGGGGCTGGGGGAACACTGAAGCTTTCTTT | CASSPRGWGNTEAFF
TRBJ1-5 | TRBD1 | TRBV27 | - | TGTGCCAGCAGTAGAACGAGACAGGGCCCCCCGTCTGTTTTTCAGCCCCAGCATTTT | CASSRTRQGPPSVFQPQHF
TRBJ1-3 | - | TRBV27 | - | TGTGCCAGCAGTTCCCCCGGAGGAAACACCATATATTTT | CASSSPGGNTIYF
TRBJ2-6 | TRBD2 | TRBV4-2 | - | TGTGCCAGCAGCCAGTGGACTAGCGGGGGTTCTGGGGCCAACGTCCTGACTTTC | CASSQWTSGGSGANVLTF